The rows below give T cell receptor beta chains drawn from one sample of a study of shared clonotypes between healthy human individuals. Here immunoSEQ multiplex PCR was the method, and the copy in TCRdb shows in-frame clones only, minus some. The table records around 650,000 clones, 90% to 97% of them present only once. Sample: naive CD8+ T cells sorted from blood. These receptors originate from a woman aged 30 to 39 in good health. The CDR3 runs from the conserved cysteine through the conserved F or W. A D gene is named only where the DNA matches it firmly. Some rows mark clone size as missing; the rest say once, few, many or name a class of expanded clone.

CDR3 length	V gene	clone size	J gene	D gene	CDR3 protein	CDR3 DNA
14	TRBV10-2	few	TRBJ2-7	-	CASSGRRSSYEQYF	TGCGCCAGCAGTGGAAGACGGAGCTCCTACGAGCAGTACTTC
11	TRBV27	-	TRBJ1-2	TRBD1	CASRDSYGYTF	TGTGCCAGCCGGGACAGCTATGGCTACACCTTC
17	TRBV10-3	-	TRBJ2-1	-	CAISESEQRNSYNEQFF	TGTGCCATCAGTGAGTCCGAGCAGCGGAACTCCTACAATGAGCAGTTCTTC
14	TRBV7-7	-	TRBJ2-7	-	CASSPWEGAYEQYF	TGTGCCAGCAGCCCCTGGGAGGGGGCCTACGAGCAGTACTTC
14	TRBV2	-	TRBJ2-3	-	CASRPSGGSDTQYF	TGTGCCAGCAGACCGAGCGGCGGGTCAGATACGCAGTATTTT
15	TRBV28	once	TRBJ2-2	TRBD2	CASRGSGRNTGELFF	TGTGCCAGCAGGGGTAGCGGGAGAAACACCGGGGAGCTGTTTTTT
16	TRBV6-6	-	TRBJ1-1	-	CASSYSIAGMYTEAFF	TGTGCCAGCAGTTACTCGATCGCAGGGATGTACACTGAAGCTTTCTTT
14	TRBV7-8	-	TRBJ1-4	TRBD1	CATRKGQGTEKLFF	TGTGCTACTCGAAAGGGACAGGGAACGGAAAAACTGTTTTTT
15	TRBV2	-	TRBJ1-5	-	CASSEGTHSNQPQHF	TGTGCCAGCAGTGAAGGGACCCATAGCAATCAGCCCCAGCATTTT
12	TRBV27	-	TRBJ2-7	-	CASSYLLGERYF	TGTGCCAGCAGTTACCTCCTGGGCGAGCGGTACTTC
15	TRBV6-1	-	TRBJ2-1	TRBD2	CASSETGGGGDEQFF	TGTGCCAGCAGTGAAACGGGAGGCGGAGGGGATGAGCAGTTCTTC
15	TRBV11-2	few	TRBJ2-7	-	CASSAGPGRSYEQYF	TGTGCCAGCAGCGCTGGACCGGGAAGGTCCTACGAGCAGTACTTC
17	TRBV5-1	-	TRBJ2-3	-	CASSLIPSVPTIDTQYF	TGCGCCAGCAGCTTAATCCCTAGCGTCCCCACTATAGATACGCAGTATTTT
16	TRBV7-9	-	TRBJ2-2	TRBD2	CASSLTGTSHTGELFF	TGTGCCAGCAGCTTAACTGGGACTAGCCACACCGGGGAGCTGTTTTTT
15	TRBV6-5	-	TRBJ1-2	TRBD1	CASSGHRQGFYGYTF	TGTGCCAGCAGTGGCCATCGACAGGGCTTCTATGGCTACACCTTC
15	TRBV7-9	-	TRBJ2-1	TRBD2	CASSIPPGLADEQFF	TGTGCCAGCAGCATACCTCCGGGACTAGCCGATGAGCAGTTCTTC
17	TRBV18	once	TRBJ2-7	-	CASSPPRDRPTSYEQYF	TGTGCCAGCTCACCACCCAGAGACAGGCCTACATCCTACGAGCAGTACTTC
12	TRBV5-4	-	TRBJ2-2	-	CASTQVGGGLFF	TGTGCCAGCACCCAAGTCGGAGGGGGGCTGTTTTTT
14	TRBV19	-	TRBJ1-5	TRBD1	CASSWGQGMEPQHF	TGTGCCAGTAGTTGGGGACAGGGGATGGAGCCCCAGCATTTT
13	TRBV6-5	-	TRBJ2-7	TRBD2	CASSYSGGREQYF	TGTGCCAGCAGTTACAGCGGGGGGCGGGAGCAGTACTTC